These 15 T cell receptor beta chains share one sample of origin, sequenced in a study of tumor-infiltrating lymphocytes in localized non-small cell lung cancer. The assay was immunoSEQ multiplex PCR, and TCRdb's table has in-frame clones only and misses some. The repertoire holds 12,000 or so clones, with about 80% as singletons. Sequencing was carried out using uninvolved lung tissue not adjacent to the tumor. The receptors derive from a human donor with non-small cell lung cancer.

The genes are TRBV29-1 and TRBJ2-3; the D is unclear. This CDR3 has 14 amino acids. The germline CDR1 and CDR2 sequences are SQVTM and ANQGSEA. V dropped 5 bases and J dropped 0 bases, with 12 bases sitting between them. The CDR3 loop is CSVSDGTSTDTQYF. The CDR3 DNA is TGCAGCGTTTCAGACGGAACTAGCACAGATACGCAGTATTTT.

The chain is built from TRBV5-1 and TRBJ1-2; a weak D match, TRBD1 (5 bases). The CDR3 length is 15 residues. Germline loops: CDR1 SGHRS, CDR2 YFSETQ. Trimming cost V 5 bases and J 0 bases, with 14 bases left between them. CDR3 residues: CASRPDNLANYGYTF. The CDR3 region has the DNA TGCGCCAGCAGACCGGACAACCTCGCTAACTATGGCTACACCTTC.

This clone occurred a few times. V usage is TRBV5-1 and J usage is TRBJ2-1; the match to TRBD1 covers 7 bases. CDR1 and CDR2 from the germline V gene are SGHRS and YFSETQ. V trimming: 2 bases; J trimming: 0 bases; junction bases outside the gene matches: 8. The CDR3 runs 17 residues. The CDR3 region has the DNA TGCGCCAGCAGCTTACAGGGGTCACCTAGCTCCTACAATGAGCAGTTCTTC. This encodes CASSLQGSPSSYNEQFF.

V and J are TRBV4-3 and TRBJ2-7, with a weak D call TRBD1 (8 bases). Germline V CDR1 and CDR2: LGHNA, YSLEER. Trimming removed 2 bases at V and 7 bases at J, with 24 bases between. The CDR3 extends over 17 amino acids. In DNA form, the CDR3 reads TGCGCCAGCAGCCAATCTCCTAGCAGGGGGCGCGGGGGAGAGCAGTACTTC. This sequence encodes CASSQSPSRGRGGEQYF.

The rearrangement uses TRBV7-9 and TRBJ2-7; D not resolved. V lost 5 bases, J lost 1 base, and 6 bases lay in between. CDR3 length equals 12 residues. The V gene's germline CDR1 is SEHNR and CDR2 FQNEAQ (reference sequence). This CDR3 is CASSQGSYEQYF. The CDR3 coding sequence is TGTGCCAGCAGCCAAGGATCCTACGAGCAGTACTTC. Based on the CDR3 plus reference TRBV7-9 and TRBJ2-7, the full variable domain is DTGVSQNPRHKITKRGQNVTFRCDPISEHNRLYWYRQTLGQGPEFLTYFQNEAQLEKSRLLSDRFSAERPKGSFSTLEIQRTEQGDSAMYLCASSQGSYEQYFGPGTRLTVT.

The chain couples TRBV29-1 to TRBJ1-1, with D possibly being TRBD1 (6 bases). Germline V CDR1 and CDR2: SQVTM, ANQGSEA. Between the trimmed V and J ends, which lost 2 bases and 6 bases, there was a span of 10 bases. The CDR3 loop spans 12 amino acids. The CDR3 loop reads CSVERRQAEAFF. The CDR3 DNA follows: TGCAGCGTTGAAAGGAGACAGGCTGAAGCTTTCTTT.

The rearrangement links TRBV5-1 to TRBJ2-3; 9 bases agree with TRBD2. V lost 0 bases to trimming and J lost 3 bases; unmatched junction nucleotides: 5. The germline V gene has CDR1 SGHRS and CDR2 YFSETQ. This CDR3 has 16 amino acids. CDR3 sequence reads: CASSLASGGLTDTQYF. As DNA, the CDR3 is TGCGCCAGCAGCTTGGCCAGCGGGGGGTTAACAGATACGCAGTATTTT.

This clone was counted only a few times. The chain joins TRBV4-1 to TRBJ2-3; 7 nucleotides align to TRBD2. Germline CDR1 and CDR2: MGHRA and YSYEKL. This CDR3 is built from 15 residues. J was trimmed by 1 base and V by 2 bases; bases with no gene match: 3. CDR3 bases: TGCGCCAGCAGCCAACGGGCGGGAGGCACAGATACGCAGTATTTT. Amino acid sequence: CASSQRAGGTDTQYF.

The J gene is TRBJ1-5, the V gene TRBV30; tentatively, D is TRBD1 (5 bases). Germline CDR1 is GTSNPN and CDR2 is SVGIG (reference sequence). The CDR3 is made up of 11 amino acids. V was shortened by 7 bases and J by 4 bases, with 8 bases between the two germline ends. The CDR3 nucleotides are TGTGCCTCTGCAGGGAATCAGCCCCAGCATTTT. Translating gives CASAGNQPQHF.

V usage is TRBV30 and J usage is TRBJ2-1; 7 nucleotides match TRBD2. Germline V gene lookup returns CDR1 GTSNPN and CDR2 SVGIG (reference sequence). Trimming cost V 5 bases and J 11 bases; bases outside gene matches: 9. The CDR3 extends over 12 amino acids. CDR3 protein: CAWARGLVQQFF. DNA for the CDR3: TGTGCCTGGGCCCGAGGACTAGTCCAGCAGTTCTTC.

This sequence joins TRBV7-6 and TRBJ2-7; either TRBD1 or TRBD2 may fit D (5 bases each). Germline V gene sequence: CDR1 SGHVS, CDR2 FNYEAQ. Trimming left V 5 bases short and J 4 bases short, with 15 bases between. The CDR3 length is 14 residues. Here the CDR3 reads CASSRGPPRYEQYF. Written as DNA, the CDR3 is TGTGCCAGCAGCCGGGGACCTCCTAGATACGAGCAGTACTTC.

The genes are TRBV11-2 and TRBJ1-2; unclear D gene. Trimming took 0 bases from V and 8 from J, leaving 13 bases between them. The CDR3 spans 14 residues. The V gene's germline CDR1 is SGHAT and CDR2 FQNNGV. Here the CDR3 DNA reads TGTGCCAGCAGCTTAGATCACGGCAGTAGCGGCTACACCTTC. This encodes CASSLDHGSSGYTF.

This chain connects TRBV25-1 to TRBJ2-1; D is perhaps TRBD2 (6 bases). The V end was cut by 1 base, the J end by 6 bases, with 16 bases between. This CDR3 has 16 residues. Germline V gene lookup returns CDR1 MGHDK and CDR2 SYGVNS. The CDR3 DNA follows: TGTGCCAGCAGTGAATGGGTGGGAGGCCGGTCCAATGAGCAGTTCTTC. This codes for CASSEWVGGRSNEQFF.

The chain couples TRBV5-5 to TRBJ1-2, with D unclear. The ends were cut back, 4 bases at V and 2 bases at J, with 6 bases in the middle. CDR3 length equals 12 residues. CDR1 and CDR2 (germline): SGHKS, YYEKEE (reference sequence). CDR3 in DNA: TGTGCCAGCAGCCGTTCCAACTATGGCTACACCTTC. Protein: CASSRSNYGYTF.

The chain links TRBV18 to TRBJ1-5; TRBD1 matches 8 bases. The CDR3 covers 14 residues. V trimming: 6 bases; J trimming: 2 bases; junction bases outside the gene matches: 3. Germline CDR1 and CDR2: KGHSH and LQKENI. The CDR3, as DNA: TGTGCCAGCTCGCAGGACAGGGGCAATCAGCCCCAGCATTTT. It translates to CASSQDRGNQPQHF.